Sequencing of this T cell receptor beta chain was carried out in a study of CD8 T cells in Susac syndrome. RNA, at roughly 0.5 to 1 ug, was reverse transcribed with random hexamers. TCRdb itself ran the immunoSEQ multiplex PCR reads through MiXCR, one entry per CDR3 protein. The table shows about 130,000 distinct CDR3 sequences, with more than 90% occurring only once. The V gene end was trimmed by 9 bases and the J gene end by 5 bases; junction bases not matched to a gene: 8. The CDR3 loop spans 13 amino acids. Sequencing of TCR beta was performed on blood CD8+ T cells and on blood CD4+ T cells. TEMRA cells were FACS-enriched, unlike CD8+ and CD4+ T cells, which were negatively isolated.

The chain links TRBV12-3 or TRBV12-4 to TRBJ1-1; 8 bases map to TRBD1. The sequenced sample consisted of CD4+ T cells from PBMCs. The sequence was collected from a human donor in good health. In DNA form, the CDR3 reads TGTGCCAGTACCCCGGACAGGGTAACTGAAGCTTTCTTT. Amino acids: CASTPDRVTEAFF.